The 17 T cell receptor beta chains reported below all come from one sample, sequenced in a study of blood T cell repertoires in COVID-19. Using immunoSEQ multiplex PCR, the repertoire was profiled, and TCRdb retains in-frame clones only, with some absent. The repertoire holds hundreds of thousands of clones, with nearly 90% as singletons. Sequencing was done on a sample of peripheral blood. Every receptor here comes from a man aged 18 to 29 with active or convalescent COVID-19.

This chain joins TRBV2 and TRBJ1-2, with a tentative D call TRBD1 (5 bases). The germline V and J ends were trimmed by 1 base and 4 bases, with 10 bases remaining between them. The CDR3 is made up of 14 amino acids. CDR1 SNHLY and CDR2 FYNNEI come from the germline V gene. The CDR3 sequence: CASSEVDSSYGYTF. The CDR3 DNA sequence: TGTGCCAGCAGTGAAGTCGACAGTTCCTATGGCTACACCTTC.

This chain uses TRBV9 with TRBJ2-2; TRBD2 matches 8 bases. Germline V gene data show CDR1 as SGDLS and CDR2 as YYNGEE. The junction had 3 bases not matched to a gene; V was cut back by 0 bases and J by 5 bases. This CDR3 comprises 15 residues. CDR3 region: CASSVAGGLTGELFF. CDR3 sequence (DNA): TGTGCCAGCAGCGTAGCGGGGGGGCTAACCGGGGAGCTGTTTTTT.

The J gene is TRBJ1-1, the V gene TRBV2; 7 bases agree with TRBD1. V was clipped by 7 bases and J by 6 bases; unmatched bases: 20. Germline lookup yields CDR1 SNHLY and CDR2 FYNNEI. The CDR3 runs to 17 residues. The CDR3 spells CASTHVPTRQGVPEAFF. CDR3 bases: TGTGCCAGCACCCACGTCCCCACCCGACAGGGCGTCCCTGAAGCTTTCTTT.

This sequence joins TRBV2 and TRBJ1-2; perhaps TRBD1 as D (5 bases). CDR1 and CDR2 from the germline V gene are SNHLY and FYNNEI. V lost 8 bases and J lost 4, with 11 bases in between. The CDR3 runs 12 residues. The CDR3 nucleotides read TGTGCCAGCGGTAGGGGATCCTATGGCTACACCTTC. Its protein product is CASGRGSYGYTF.

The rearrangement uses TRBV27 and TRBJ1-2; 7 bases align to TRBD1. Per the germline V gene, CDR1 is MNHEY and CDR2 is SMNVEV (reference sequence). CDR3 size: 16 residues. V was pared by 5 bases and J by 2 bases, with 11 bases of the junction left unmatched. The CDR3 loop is CASSLSPGTVNYGYTF. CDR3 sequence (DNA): TGTGCCAGCAGTCTAAGTCCCGGGACAGTGAACTATGGCTACACCTTC.

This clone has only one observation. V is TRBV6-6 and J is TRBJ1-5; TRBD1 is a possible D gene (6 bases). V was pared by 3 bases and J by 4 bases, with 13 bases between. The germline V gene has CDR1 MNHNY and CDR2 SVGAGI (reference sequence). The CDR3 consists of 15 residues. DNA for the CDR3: TGTGCCAGCAGTTATTTGGACAGTACAAATCAGCCCCAGCATTTT. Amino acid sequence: CASSYLDSTNQPQHF.

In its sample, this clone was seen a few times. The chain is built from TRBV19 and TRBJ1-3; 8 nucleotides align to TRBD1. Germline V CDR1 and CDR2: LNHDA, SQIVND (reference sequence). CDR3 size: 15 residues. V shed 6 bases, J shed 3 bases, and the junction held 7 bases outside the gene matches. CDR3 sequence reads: CASSTGTGFGNTIYF. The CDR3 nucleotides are TGTGCCAGTAGCACCGGGACAGGATTTGGAAACACCATATATTTT.

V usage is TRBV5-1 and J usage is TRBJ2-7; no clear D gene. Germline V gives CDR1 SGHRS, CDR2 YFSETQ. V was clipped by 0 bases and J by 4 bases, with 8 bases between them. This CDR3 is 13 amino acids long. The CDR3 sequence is CASSLGALYEQYF. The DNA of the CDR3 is TGCGCCAGCAGCTTGGGGGCTCTTTACGAGCAGTACTTC.

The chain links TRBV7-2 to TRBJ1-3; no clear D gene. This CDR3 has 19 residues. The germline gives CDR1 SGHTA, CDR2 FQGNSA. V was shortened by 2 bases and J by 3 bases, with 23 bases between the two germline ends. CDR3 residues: CASSLLAPSAGLGGNTIYF. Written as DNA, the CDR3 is TGTGCCAGCAGCTTATTGGCACCTTCCGCGGGGTTGGGTGGAAACACCATATATTTT.

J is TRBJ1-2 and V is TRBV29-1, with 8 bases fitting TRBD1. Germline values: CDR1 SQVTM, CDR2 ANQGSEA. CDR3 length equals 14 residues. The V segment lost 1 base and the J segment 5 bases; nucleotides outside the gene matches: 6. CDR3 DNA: TGCAGCGTTGAAGCTTGGCAGGGGGCGTATGGCTACACCTTC. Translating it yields CSVEAWQGAYGYTF. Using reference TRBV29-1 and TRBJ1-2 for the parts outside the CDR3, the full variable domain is SAVISQKPSRDICQRGTSLTIQCQVDSQVTMMFWYRQQPGQSLTLIATANQGSEATYESGFVIDKFPISRPNLTFSTLTVSNMSPEDSSIYLCSVEAWQGAYGYTFGSGTRLTVV.

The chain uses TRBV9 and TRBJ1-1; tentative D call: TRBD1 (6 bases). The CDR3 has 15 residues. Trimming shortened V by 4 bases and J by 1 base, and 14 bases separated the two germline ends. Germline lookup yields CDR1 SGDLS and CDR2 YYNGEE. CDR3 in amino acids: CASSLRGGENTEAFF. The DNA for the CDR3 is TGTGCCAGCAGCCTGAGAGGGGGGGAGAACACTGAAGCTTTCTTT.

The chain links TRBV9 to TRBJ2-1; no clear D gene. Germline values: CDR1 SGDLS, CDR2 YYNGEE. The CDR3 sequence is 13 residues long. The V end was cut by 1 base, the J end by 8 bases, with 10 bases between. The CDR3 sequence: CASSVTTPDEQFF. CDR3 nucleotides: TGTGCCAGCAGCGTAACTACCCCCGATGAGCAGTTCTTC.

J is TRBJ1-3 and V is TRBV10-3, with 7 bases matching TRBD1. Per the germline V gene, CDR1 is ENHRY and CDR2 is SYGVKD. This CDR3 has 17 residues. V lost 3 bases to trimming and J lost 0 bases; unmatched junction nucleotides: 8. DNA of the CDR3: TGTGCCATCAGTGACCCAGGGGGTATTAGCTCTGGAAACACCATATATTTT. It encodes CAISDPGGISSGNTIYF.

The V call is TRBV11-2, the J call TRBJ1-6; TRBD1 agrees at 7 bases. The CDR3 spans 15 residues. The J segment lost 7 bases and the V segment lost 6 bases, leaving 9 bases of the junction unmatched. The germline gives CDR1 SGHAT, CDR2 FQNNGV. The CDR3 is CASRSSDRKNSPLHF. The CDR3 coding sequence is TGTGCCAGCAGGTCCTCGGACAGGAAAAATTCACCCCTCCACTTT. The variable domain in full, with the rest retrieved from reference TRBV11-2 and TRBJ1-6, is EAGVAQSPRYKIIEKRQSVAFWCNPISGHATLYWYQQILGQGPKLLIQFQNNGVVDDSQLPKDRFSAERLKGVDSTLKIQPAKLEDSAVYLCASRSSDRKNSPLHFGNGTRLTVT.

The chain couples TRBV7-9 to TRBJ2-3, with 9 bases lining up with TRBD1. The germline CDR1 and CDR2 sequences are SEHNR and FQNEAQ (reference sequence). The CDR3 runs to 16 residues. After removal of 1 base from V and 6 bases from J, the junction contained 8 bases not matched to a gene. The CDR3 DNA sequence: TGTGCCAGCAGCTTAGGGAGGACAGGGGAGTTGGATACGCAGTATTTT. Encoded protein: CASSLGRTGELDTQYF.

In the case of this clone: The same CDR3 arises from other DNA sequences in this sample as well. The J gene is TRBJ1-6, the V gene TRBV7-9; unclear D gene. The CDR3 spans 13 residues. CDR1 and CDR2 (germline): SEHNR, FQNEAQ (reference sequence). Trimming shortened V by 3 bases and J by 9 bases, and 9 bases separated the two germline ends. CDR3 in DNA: TGTGCCAGCAGCTTGTCAGGAGGTTCACCCCTCCACTTT. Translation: CASSLSGGSPLHF.

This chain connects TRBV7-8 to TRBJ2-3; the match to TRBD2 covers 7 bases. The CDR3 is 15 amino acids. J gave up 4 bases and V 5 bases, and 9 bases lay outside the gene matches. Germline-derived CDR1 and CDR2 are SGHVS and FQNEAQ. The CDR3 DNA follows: TGTGCCAGCAGCCGCCGGGGGGATCAGGCAGATACGCAGTATTTT. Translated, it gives CASSRRGDQADTQYF.